Below, 21 T cell receptor beta chains from the same sample are listed, as sequenced in a study of CD8+CD57+ T cells in acquired aplastic anemia. Profiling that covered TCR beta VDJ and CDR3 relied on genomic DNA as its template. TCRdb reprocessed the reads with MiXCR, giving one entry per CDR3 protein. The sample contains hundreds of thousands of distinct CDR3 sequences, around 72% of which appear only once. Source material: sorted CD4+, CD8+, or CD8+CD57+ T cells (not recorded which) from PBMCs. These receptors all come from a human donor in good health, serving as a control.

The chain joins TRBV2 to TRBJ2-7, with a possible D match to TRBD2 (6 bases). Trimming stripped 5 bases from V and 7 bases from J, with 21 bases between. CDR1 is SNHLY, CDR2 FYNNEI, per germline. The CDR3 runs to 15 residues. The CDR3 sequence is CASSREGGTGWEQYF. The DNA of the CDR3 is TGTGCCAGCAGTCGAGAGGGCGGGACCGGCTGGGAGCAGTACTTC.

V usage is TRBV5-5 and J usage is TRBJ2-7, with a possible D match to TRBD1 (5 bases). This CDR3 region has 13 residues. Trimming cost V 2 bases and J 2 bases, with 8 bases left between them. Germline values: CDR1 SGHKS, CDR2 YYEKEE (reference sequence). The CDR3 spells CASSFGHTYEQYF. CDR3 DNA sequence: TGTGCCAGCAGCTTCGGACATACCTACGAGCAGTACTTC.

This clonotype was recorded once. The rearrangement links TRBV11-3 to TRBJ2-7; D perhaps matches TRBD2 (5 bases). The CDR3 is made up of 11 amino acids. The ends were cut back, 5 bases at V and 8 bases at J, with 10 bases in the middle. Per the germline V gene, CDR1 is SGHNT and CDR2 is YENEEA. This chain's CDR3 is CASSGGPQQYF. The CDR3 bases are TGTGCCAGCAGCGGCGGGCCCCAGCAGTACTTC.

In its sample, this clonotype was seen many times. This sequence joins TRBV19 and TRBJ1-5, with unresolved D. V was clipped by 0 bases and J by 6 bases, with 12 bases between them. CDR1 is LNHDA and CDR2 is SQIVND in the germline V gene (reference sequence). The CDR3 loop spans 15 amino acids. The CDR3: CASSIDRGGSQPQHF. DNA for the CDR3: TGTGCCAGTAGTATAGATCGGGGAGGGTCTCAGCCCCAGCATTTT.

In this sample, this clonotype turned up many times. J is TRBJ1-1 and V is TRBV7-2; D gene unclear. CDR3 length: 15 residues. V was pared by 1 base and J by 0 bases, with 9 bases between. CDR1 is SGHTA and CDR2 is FQGNSA in the germline V gene. CDR3 amino acids: CASSLEAFMNTEAFF. The CDR3 nucleotides read TGTGCCAGCAGCTTAGAAGCTTTCATGAACACTGAAGCTTTCTTT.

This clonotype was detected many times. V gene TRBV19 combines with J gene TRBJ1-2; D is perhaps TRBD1 (5 bases). The CDR3 consists of 16 residues. Trimming pared 0 bases from V and 4 bases from J, leaving 15 bases between. Germline CDR1 and CDR2: LNHDA and SQIVND (reference sequence). The DNA of the CDR3 is TGTGCCAGTAGTATAGATGGGGCAACGCTCGTCTATGGCTACACCTTC. Protein: CASSIDGATLVYGYTF.

V usage is TRBV29-1 and J usage is TRBJ2-7; D perhaps matches TRBD1 (5 bases). The CDR3 is made up of 22 amino acids. The V and J ends lost 4 bases and 0 bases respectively, with 37 bases between them. Germline-derived CDR1 and CDR2 are SQVTM and ANQGSEA. The CDR3 sequence: CSVGQNAGADCQLTGGSYEQYF. CDR3 coding DNA: TGCAGCGTTGGGCAAAATGCTGGGGCTGATTGCCAGCTCACCGGTGGCTCCTACGAGCAGTACTTC.

Comments on this clonotype: At one of its ends the junction is not consistent with the germline gene, which may arise from a read error. The rearrangement joins TRBV2 to TRBJ2-7; 9 bases align to TRBD1. CDR1 SNHLY and CDR2 FYNNEI come from the germline V gene. The CDR3 is 14 residues long. The CDR3 sequence is CASSEAGQGYGQYF. In DNA form, the CDR3 reads TGCGCCAGCAGTGAGGCCGGACAGGGGTATGGGCAGTACTTC.

The chain couples TRBV10-2 to TRBJ1-3; possible D gene TRBD1, 5 bases. CDR1 and CDR2 (germline): WSHSY, SAAADI. The length of the CDR3 is 16 residues. V was clipped by 0 bases and J by 0 bases, with 9 bases between them. This CDR3 is CASSESGPNSGNTIYF. The CDR3 DNA sequence: TGCGCCAGCAGTGAGTCGGGGCCGAACTCTGGAAACACCATATATTTT.

In its sample, this clonotype was seen many times. The rearrangement uses TRBV10-3 and TRBJ2-3, with D perhaps TRBD2 (5 bases). The ends were cut back, 3 bases at V and 0 bases at J, with 13 bases in the middle. CDR1 is ENHRY and CDR2 is SYGVKD in the germline V gene. The CDR3 length is 16 residues. The CDR3 reads CAISEQTGSSTDTQYF. The CDR3 DNA is TGTGCCATCAGTGAACAAACGGGGAGTAGCACAGATACGCAGTATTTT.

This clonotype was seen ten or more times. The chain links TRBV2 to TRBJ1-6; TRBD1 agrees at 8 bases. The CDR3 totals 14 residues. Trimming at V came to 4 bases and at J to 8 bases, leaving 4 bases not matched to a gene. CDR1 is SNHLY, CDR2 FYNNEI, per germline. The DNA of the CDR3 is TGTGCCAGCAGTGGACAGGGGACACATTCACCCCTCCACTTT. This encodes CASSGQGTHSPLHF. Complete variable domain (other parts from reference TRBV2 and TRBJ1-6): EPEVTQTPSHQVTQMGQEVILRCVPISNHLYFYWYRQILGQKVEFLVSFYNNEISEKSEIFDDQFSVERPDGSNFTLKIRSTKLEDSAMYFCASSGQGTHSPLHFGNGTRLTVT.

This clonotype came up a few times. V usage is TRBV29-1 and J usage is TRBJ1-5, with TRBD1 identical over 7 bases. The CDR3 spans 13 residues. Germline-derived CDR1 and CDR2 are SQVTM and ANQGSEA. The V and J ends lost 5 bases and 5 bases, in that order; junction bases with no gene match: 6. CDR3 in DNA: TGCAGCGTTAGGCAGGGGGTGGATCAGCCCCAGCATTTT. It encodes CSVRQGVDQPQHF.

This clonotype occurred a few times. This chain connects TRBV10-1 to TRBJ2-5; D is unclear. The CDR3 consists of 17 residues. CDR1 and CDR2 from the germline V gene are WNHNN and SYGVQD (reference sequence). V lost 8 bases and J 2 bases, leaving 24 bases between the germline ends. CDR3 residues: CASSASPNTWTQETQYF. In DNA form, the CDR3 reads TGCGCCAGCTCCGCGTCCCCGAACACCTGGACGCAAGAGACCCAGTACTTC.

The chain joins TRBV18 to TRBJ1-1; TRBD1 might be the D (5 bases). This CDR3 comprises 15 residues. The V gene's germline CDR1 is KGHSH and CDR2 LQKENI. V gave up 3 bases and J gave up 4 bases, with 15 bases separating them. CDR3 coding DNA: TGTGCCAGCTCACCTAATTCCAGGGTGGGCACTGAAGCTTTCTTT. Protein product: CASSPNSRVGTEAFF.

The V call is TRBV4-3, the J call TRBJ1-2, with D perhaps matching TRBD1 (5 bases). This CDR3 contains 13 residues. In germline, CDR1 is LGHNA, CDR2 YSLEER. V dropped 6 bases and J dropped 3 bases, with 11 bases sitting between them. The CDR3 region is CASSDGGDYGYTF. The CDR3 DNA sequence: TGCGCCAGCAGTGACGGAGGGGACTATGGCTACACCTTC.

As for this clonotype: One junction end disagrees with the germline gene, perhaps due to a read error. This chain links TRBV7-2 with TRBJ1-6; D uncertain. This CDR3 region has 15 residues. CDR1 is SGHTA and CDR2 is FQGNSA in the germline V gene. The DNA for the CDR3 is TGTGCCAGCAGCGAAGATAGGGATAGGAAGCCTGCCCTACACTTT. This sequence encodes CASSEDRDRKPALHF.

Note on this clonotype: The CDR3 does not end in the conserved phenylalanine or tryptophan, so this is likely a read error. The V and J genes are TRBV5-1 and TRBJ1-2; TRBD1 matches at 10 bases. Trimming cost V 0 bases and J 9 bases; bases outside gene matches: 2. The CDR3 has 13 amino acids. Germline CDR1 SGHRS, CDR2 YFSETQ. CDR3 residues: CASSLGQGASYTL. For the CDR3, the DNA is TGCGCCAGCAGCTTGGGACAGGGGGCAAGCTACACCCTC.

The sample holds many counts of this clonotype. CDR3 protein: CASSLGTAENQPQHF. CDR3 bases: TGTGCCAGCAGCTTAGGGACGGCAGAGAATCAGCCCCAGCATTTT. V is TRBV7-9 and J is TRBJ1-5; D is ambiguous. The germline V gene has CDR1 SEHNR and CDR2 FQNEAQ (reference sequence). The CDR3 spans 15 residues. V lost 1 base and J lost 4, with 11 bases in between. Variable domain in full (rest from reference TRBV7-9 and TRBJ1-5): DTGVSQNPRHKITKRGQNVTFRCDPISEHNRLYWYRQTLGQGPEFLTYFQNEAQLEKSRLLSDRFSAERPKGSFSTLEIQRTEQGDSAMYLCASSLGTAENQPQHFGDGTRLSIL.

The rearrangement uses TRBV3-1 and TRBJ2-3, with 8 bases that match TRBD2. CDR3 size: 15 residues. V dropped 8 bases and J dropped 3; count of bases not matched to a gene: 10. From germline, CDR1 is LGHDT and CDR2 YNNKEL (reference sequence). CDR3 amino acids: CASGRGTSETDTQYF. In DNA, the CDR3 is TGTGCCAGCGGCCGAGGGACTAGTGAAACAGATACGCAGTATTTT.

This clonotype was seen a handful of times. This may be a read error: a much more frequent sequence differs by one nucleotide. DNA for the CDR3: TGTGCCAGCAGCTTGGACGGAGTGGAATTTTCCCAGCAGTACTTC. It encodes CASSLDGVEFSQQYF. This sequence joins TRBV5-4 and TRBJ2-7; no reliable D call. CDR3 size: 15 residues. The germline V gene has CDR1 SGHNT and CDR2 YYREEE (reference sequence). V gave up 0 bases and J gave up 8 bases, with 18 bases separating them.

A note on this clonotype: The junction shows a germline mismatch at one end, possibly a read error. The V call is TRBV15, the J call TRBJ2-7; no reliable D call. In germline, CDR1 is LNHNV, CDR2 YYDKDF (reference sequence). CDR3 size: 14 residues. The CDR3 reads CASSQETSVYEQYF. The CDR3 bases are TGTGCCAGCAGCCAGGAAACATCGGTCTACGAGCAGTACTTC.